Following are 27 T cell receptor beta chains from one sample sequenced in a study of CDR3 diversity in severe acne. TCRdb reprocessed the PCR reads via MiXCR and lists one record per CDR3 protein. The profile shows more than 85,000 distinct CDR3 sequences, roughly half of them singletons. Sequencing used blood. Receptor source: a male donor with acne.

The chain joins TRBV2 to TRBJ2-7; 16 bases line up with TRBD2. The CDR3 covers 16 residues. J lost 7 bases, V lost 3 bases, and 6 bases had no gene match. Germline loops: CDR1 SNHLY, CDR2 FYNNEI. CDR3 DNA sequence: TGTGCCAGCAGTGATCAGGGACTAGCGGGAGGGGGGGAGCAGTACTTC. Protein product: CASSDQGLAGGGEQYF.

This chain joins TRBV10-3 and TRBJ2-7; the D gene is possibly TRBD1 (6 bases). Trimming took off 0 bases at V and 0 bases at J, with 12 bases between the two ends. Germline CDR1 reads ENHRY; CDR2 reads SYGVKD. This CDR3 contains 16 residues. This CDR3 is CAISESDRIASYEQYF. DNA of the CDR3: TGTGCCATCAGTGAGTCGGACAGAATAGCCTCCTACGAGCAGTACTTC.

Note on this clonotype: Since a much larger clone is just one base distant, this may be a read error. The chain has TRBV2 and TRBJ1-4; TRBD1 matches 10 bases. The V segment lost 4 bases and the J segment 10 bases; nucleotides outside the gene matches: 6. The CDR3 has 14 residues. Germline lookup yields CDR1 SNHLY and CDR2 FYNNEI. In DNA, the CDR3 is TGTGCCAGCAGTGCCGGGACAGGGGTTGGAAAACTGTTTTTT. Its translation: CASSAGTGVGKLFF.

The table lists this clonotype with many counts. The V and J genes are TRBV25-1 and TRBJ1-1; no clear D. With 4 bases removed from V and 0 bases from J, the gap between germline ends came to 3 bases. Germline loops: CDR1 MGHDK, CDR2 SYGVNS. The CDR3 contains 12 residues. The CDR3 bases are TGTGCCAGCAGTGCTGTGAACACTGAAGCTTTCTTT. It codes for CASSAVNTEAFF.

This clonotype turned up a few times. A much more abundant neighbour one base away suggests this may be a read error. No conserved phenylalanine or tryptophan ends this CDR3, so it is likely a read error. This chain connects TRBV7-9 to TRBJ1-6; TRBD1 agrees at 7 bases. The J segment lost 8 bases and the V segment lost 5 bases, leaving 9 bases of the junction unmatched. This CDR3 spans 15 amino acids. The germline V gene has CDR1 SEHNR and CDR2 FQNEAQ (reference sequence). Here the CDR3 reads CASSATTGNYSPLHS. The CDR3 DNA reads TGTGCCAGCAGCGCCACGACAGGGAATTATTCACCCCTCCACTCT.

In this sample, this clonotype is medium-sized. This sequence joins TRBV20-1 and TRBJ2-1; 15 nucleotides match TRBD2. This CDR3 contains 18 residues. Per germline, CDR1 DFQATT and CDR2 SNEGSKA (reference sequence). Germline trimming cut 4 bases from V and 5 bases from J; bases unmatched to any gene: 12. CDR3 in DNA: TGCAGTGCTACCCACTGGGGACTAGCGGGAGGAGGTAACAATGAGCAGTTCTTC. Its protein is CSATHWGLAGGGNNEQFF.

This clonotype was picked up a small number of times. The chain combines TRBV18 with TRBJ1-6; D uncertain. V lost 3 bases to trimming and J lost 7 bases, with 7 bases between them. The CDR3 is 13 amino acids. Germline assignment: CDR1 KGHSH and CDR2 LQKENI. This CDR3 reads CASSPDKNSPLHF. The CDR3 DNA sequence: TGTGCCAGCTCACCCGACAAGAATTCACCCCTCCACTTT.

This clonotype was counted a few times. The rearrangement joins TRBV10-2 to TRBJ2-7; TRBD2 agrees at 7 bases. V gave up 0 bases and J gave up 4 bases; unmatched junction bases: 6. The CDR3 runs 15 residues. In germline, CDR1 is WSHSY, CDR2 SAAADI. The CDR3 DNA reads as TGCGCCAGCAGTGAGTCTCTGGGGGGGAGGTACGAGCAGTACTTC. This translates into CASSESLGGRYEQYF.

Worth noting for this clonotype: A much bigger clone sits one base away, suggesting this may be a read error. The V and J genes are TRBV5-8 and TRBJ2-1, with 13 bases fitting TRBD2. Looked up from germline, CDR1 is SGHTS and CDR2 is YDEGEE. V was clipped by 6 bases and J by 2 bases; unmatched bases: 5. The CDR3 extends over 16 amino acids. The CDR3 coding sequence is TGTGCCAGCAACTTCGGGACTAGCGGGACCTACAATGAGCAGTTCTTC. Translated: CASNFGTSGTYNEQFF.

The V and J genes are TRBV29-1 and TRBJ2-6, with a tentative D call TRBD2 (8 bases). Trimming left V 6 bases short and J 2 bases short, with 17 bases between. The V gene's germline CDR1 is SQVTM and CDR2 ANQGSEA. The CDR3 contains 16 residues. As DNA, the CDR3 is TGCAGCGTCACGGGAGGGCAGGGGGCTGGGGCCAACGTCCTGACTTTC. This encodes CSVTGGQGAGANVLTF. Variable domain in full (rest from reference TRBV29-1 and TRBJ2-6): SAVISQKPSRDICQRGTSLTIQCQVDSQVTMMFWYRQQPGQSLTLIATANQGSEATYESGFVIDKFPISRPNLTFSTLTVSNMSPEDSSIYLCSVTGGQGAGANVLTFGAGSRLTVL.

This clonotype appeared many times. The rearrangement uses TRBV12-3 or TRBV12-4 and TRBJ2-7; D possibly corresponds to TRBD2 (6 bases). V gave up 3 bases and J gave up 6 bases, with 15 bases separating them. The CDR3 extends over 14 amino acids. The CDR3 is CASSFALADGEQYV. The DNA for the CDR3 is TGTGCCAGCAGTTTCGCGTTAGCGGATGGCGAGCAGTACGTC.

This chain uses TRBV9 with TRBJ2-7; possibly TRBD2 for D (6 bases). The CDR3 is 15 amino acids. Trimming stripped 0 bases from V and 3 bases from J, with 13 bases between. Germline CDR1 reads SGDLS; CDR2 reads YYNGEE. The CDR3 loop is CASSVGISGGYEQYF. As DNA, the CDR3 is TGTGCCAGCAGCGTAGGTATTAGCGGAGGCTACGAGCAGTACTTC.

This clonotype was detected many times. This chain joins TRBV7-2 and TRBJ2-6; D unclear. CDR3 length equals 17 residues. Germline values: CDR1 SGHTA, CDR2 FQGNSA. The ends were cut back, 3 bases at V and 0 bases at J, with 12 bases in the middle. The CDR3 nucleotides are TGTGCCAGCAGCTTCCAAAACATGGTCTCTGGGGCCAACGTCCTGACTTTC. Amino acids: CASSFQNMVSGANVLTF.

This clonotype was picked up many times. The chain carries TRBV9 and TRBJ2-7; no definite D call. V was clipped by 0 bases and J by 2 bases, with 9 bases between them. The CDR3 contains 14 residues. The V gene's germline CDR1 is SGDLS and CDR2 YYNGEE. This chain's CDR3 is CASSVAQETYEQYF. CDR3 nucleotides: TGTGCCAGCAGCGTAGCTCAGGAGACCTACGAGCAGTACTTC.

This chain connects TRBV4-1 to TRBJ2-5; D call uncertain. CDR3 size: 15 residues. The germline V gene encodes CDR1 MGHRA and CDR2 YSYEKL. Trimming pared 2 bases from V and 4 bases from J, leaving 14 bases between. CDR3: CASSQYRSSRETQYF. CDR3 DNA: TGCGCCAGCAGCCAATATAGGAGTAGCAGAGAGACCCAGTACTTC.

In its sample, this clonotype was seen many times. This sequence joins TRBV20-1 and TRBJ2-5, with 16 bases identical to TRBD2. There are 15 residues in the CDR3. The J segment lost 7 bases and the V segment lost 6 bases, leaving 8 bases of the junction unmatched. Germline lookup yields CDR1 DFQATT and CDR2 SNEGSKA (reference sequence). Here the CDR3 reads CSATGGTSGRVTQYF. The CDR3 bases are TGCAGTGCCACCGGAGGGACTAGCGGGAGGGTGACCCAGTACTTC.

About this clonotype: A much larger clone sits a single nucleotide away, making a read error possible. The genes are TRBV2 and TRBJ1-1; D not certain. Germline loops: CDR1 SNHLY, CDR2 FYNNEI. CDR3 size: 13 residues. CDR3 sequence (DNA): TGTGCCAGCCGGAAAGAGGGCGGCACTGAAGCTTCCTTT. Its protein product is CASRKEGGTEASF.

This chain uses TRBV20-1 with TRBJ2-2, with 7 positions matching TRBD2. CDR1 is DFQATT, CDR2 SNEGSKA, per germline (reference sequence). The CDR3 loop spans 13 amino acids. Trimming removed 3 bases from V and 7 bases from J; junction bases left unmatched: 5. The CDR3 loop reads CSASGTNGGELFF. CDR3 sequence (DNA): TGCAGTGCTAGCGGGACTAATGGCGGGGAGCTGTTTTTT.

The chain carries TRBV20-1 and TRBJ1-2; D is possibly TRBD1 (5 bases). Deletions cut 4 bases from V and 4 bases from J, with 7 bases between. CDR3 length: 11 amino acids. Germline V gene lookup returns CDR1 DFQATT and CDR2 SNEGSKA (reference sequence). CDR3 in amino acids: CSATGFYGYTF. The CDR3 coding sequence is TGCAGTGCTACAGGGTTCTATGGCTACACCTTC.

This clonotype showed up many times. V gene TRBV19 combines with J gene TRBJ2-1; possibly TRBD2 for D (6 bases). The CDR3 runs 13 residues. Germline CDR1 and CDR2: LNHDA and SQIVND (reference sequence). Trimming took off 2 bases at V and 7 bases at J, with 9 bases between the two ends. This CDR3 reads CASSITSTNEQFF. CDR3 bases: TGTGCCAGTAGTATAACTAGCACGAATGAGCAGTTCTTC.

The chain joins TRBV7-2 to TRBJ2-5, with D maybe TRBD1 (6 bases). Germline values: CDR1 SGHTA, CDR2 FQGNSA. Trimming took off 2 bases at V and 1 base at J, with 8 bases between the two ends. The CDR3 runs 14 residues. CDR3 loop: CASSLPTGQETQYF. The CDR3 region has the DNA TGTGCCAGCAGCTTACCGACAGGCCAAGAGACCCAGTACTTC.

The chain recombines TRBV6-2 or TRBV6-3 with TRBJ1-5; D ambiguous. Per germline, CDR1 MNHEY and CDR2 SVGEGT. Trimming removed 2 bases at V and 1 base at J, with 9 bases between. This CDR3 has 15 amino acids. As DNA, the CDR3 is TGTGCCAGCAGTTACCCGGGCGAGAGCAATCAGCCCCAGCATTTT. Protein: CASSYPGESNQPQHF.

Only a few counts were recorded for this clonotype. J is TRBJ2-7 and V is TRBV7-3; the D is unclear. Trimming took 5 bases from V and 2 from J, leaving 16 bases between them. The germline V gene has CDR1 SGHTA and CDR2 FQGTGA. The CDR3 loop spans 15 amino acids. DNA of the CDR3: TGTGCCAGCAGCGTTACGGCAGACCCAACCTACGAGCAGTACTTC. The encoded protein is CASSVTADPTYEQYF.

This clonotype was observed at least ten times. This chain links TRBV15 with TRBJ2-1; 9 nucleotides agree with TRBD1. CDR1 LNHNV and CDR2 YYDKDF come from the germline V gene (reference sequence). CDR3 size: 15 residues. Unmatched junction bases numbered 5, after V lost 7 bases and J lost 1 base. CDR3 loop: CATKGTGNSYNEQFF. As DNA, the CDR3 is TGTGCCACCAAAGGGACAGGGAATTCCTACAATGAGCAGTTCTTC.

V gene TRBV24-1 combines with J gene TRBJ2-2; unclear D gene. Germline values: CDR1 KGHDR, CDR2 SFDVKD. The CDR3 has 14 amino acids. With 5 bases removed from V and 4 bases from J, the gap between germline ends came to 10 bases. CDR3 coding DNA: TGTGCCACCAGTGCCCAACGAGCCACCGGGGAGCTGTTTTTT. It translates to CATSAQRATGELFF.

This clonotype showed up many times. This CDR3 reads CASSVEDSGRAGNEQFF. The CDR3 DNA sequence: TGTGCCAGCAGCGTAGAGGATAGCGGGAGGGCAGGCAATGAGCAGTTCTTC. The chain uses TRBV9 and TRBJ2-1; 11 bases map to TRBD2. The CDR3 sequence is 17 residues long. V lost 0 bases, J lost 6 bases, and 8 bases stayed unmatched. Germline lookup yields CDR1 SGDLS and CDR2 YYNGEE.

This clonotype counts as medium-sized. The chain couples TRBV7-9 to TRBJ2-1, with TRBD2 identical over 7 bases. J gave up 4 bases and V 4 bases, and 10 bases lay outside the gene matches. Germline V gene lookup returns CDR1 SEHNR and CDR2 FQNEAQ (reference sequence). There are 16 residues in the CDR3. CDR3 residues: CASSSTIGTIYNEQFF. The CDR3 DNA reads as TGTGCCAGCAGCTCTACCATTGGGACTATTTACAATGAGCAGTTCTTC.